The clone carrying this TCR beta chain was seen a few times. Unfractionated whole blood yielded total RNA. The CDR3 has 15 amino acids. The V and J ends lost 0 bases and 1 base, in that order; junction bases with no gene match: 0. Germline-derived CDR1 and CDR2 are DFQATT and SNEGSKA (reference sequence). Individual cDNA molecules each carried unique molecular identifiers attached by the library. Under the authors' procedure: 100,000 or so TCRs per sample was the median, with a range of about 20,000 to 690,600. TCRdb reprocessed the 5' RACE reads via MiXCR and lists one record per CDR3 protein. The V and J calls shown here were made by TCRdb, not taken from the authors' results. The table records 150,000 or so distinct CDR3 sequences, roughly 4% of them present only once. These data belong to a study of human T cells and chemical hapten exposure. As for the study in general: Minor pooled library volume differences mainly drove per-sample TCR yield variation.

The chain is built from TRBV20-1 and TRBJ2-1; TRBD2 matches at 10 bases. The TCR comes from a female donor in good health. CDR3 nucleotide sequence: TGCAGTGCTAGAGAAGCGGGGGGGTCCTACAATGAGCAGTTCTTC. This codes for CSAREAGGSYNEQFF.